This T cell receptor (beta chain) was sequenced in a study of human T cells and chemical hapten exposure. Broader study findings: Compared to controls, expanded TCRs made significantly more large clusters of similar CDR3s.

CDR1 and CDR2 (germline): KGHDR, SFDVKD. The CDR3 length is 16 residues. V lost 4 bases to trimming and J lost 4 bases, with 17 bases between them. This clonotype was observed many times. What it binds is not known. Indicated time point: patch test 1, 2 weeks after DPC sensitization. Treatment specified: therapeutic diphenylcyclopropenone sensitization with weekly scalp DPC. Blood was collected ahead of every patch test applied. TCRdb independently ran MiXCR on the RACE reads; one entry per CDR3 protein. The sample yields roughly 360,000 distinct CDR3 sequences, approximately 5% seen once. This chain connects TRBV24-1 to TRBJ2-3, with TRBD2 as a possible D gene (5 bases). The sample here was whole blood, taken in connection with sensitization to the hapten diphenylcyclopropenone (DPC). The sequence was obtained from a woman between 50 and 59 years old with alopecia areata. Some clones in this sample may be carry-over from other donors' samples. For the CDR3, the DNA is TGTGCCACCAGTGACAGACACGCGGGTTGGGCAGATACGCAGTATTTT. Translation gives CATSDRHAGWADTQYF.